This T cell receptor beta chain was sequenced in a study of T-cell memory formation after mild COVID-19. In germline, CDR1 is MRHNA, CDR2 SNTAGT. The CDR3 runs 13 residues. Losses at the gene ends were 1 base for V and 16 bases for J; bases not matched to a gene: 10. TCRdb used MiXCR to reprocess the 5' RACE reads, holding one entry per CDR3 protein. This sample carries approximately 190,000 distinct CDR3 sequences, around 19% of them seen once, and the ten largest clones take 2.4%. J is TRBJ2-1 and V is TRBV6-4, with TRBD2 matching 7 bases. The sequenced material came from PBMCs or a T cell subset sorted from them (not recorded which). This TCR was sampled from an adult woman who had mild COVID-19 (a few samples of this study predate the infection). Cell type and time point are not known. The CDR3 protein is CASSDFPRGSRFF. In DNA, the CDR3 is TGTGCCAGCAGTGACTTCCCCCGCGGGAGTCGATTCTTC.